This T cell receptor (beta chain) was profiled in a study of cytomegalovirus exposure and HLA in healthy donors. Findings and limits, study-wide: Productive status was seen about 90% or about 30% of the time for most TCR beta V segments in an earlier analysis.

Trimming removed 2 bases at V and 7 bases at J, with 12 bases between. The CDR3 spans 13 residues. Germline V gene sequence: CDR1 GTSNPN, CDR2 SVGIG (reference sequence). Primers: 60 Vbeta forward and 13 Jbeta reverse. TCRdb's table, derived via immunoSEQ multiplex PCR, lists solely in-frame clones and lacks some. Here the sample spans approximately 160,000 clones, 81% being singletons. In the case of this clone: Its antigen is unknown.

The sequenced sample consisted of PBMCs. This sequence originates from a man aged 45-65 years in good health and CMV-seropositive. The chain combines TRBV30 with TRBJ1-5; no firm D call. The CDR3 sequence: CAWSKGTGQPQHF. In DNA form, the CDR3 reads TGTGCCTGGAGTAAGGGAACGGGGCAGCCCCAGCATTTT.